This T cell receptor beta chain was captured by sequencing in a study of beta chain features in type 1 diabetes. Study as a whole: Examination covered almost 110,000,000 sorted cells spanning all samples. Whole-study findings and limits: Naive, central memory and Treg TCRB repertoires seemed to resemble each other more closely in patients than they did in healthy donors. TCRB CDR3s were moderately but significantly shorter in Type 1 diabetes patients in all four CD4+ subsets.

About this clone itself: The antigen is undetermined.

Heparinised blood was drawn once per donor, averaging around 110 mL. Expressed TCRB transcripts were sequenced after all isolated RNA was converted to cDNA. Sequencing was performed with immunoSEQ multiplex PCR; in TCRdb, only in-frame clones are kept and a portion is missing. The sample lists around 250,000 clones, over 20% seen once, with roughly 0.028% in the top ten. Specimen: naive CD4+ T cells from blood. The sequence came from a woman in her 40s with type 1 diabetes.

DNA for the CDR3: TGTGCCAGCAGCATGTCGACTAGTTCCAGCTCCTACGAGCAGTACTTC. Protein sequence: CASSMSTSSSSYEQYF. The chain employs TRBV7-2 and TRBJ2-7, with D tentatively TRBD2 (6 bases). V was trimmed by 5 bases and J by 0 bases, leaving 17 bases between them. Germline CDR1 reads SGHTA; CDR2 reads FQGNSA. This CDR3 contains 16 residues.